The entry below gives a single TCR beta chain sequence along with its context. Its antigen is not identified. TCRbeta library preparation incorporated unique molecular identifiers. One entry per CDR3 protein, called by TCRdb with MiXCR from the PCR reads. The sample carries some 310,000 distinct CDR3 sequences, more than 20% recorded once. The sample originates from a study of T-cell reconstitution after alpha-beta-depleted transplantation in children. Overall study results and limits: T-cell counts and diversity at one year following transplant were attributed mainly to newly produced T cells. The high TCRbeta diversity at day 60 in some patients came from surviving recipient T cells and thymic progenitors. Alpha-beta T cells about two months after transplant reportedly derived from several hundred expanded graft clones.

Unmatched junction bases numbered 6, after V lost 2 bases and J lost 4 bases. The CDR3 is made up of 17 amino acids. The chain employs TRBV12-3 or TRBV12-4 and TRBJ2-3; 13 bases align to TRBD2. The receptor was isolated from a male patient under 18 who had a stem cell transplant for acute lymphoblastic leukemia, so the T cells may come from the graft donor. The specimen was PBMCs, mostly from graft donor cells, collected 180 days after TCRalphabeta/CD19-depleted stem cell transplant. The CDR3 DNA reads TGTGCCAGCAGTTTACCAGGGACTAGCGGGACTGCAGATACGCAGTATTTT. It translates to CASSLPGTSGTADTQYF.